Listed below are T cell receptor beta chains from one sample, sequenced in a study of cytomegalovirus exposure and HLA in healthy donors. Produced via immunoSEQ multiplex PCR; TCRdb's table is partial and in-frame only. The data contain about 140,000 clones, about three quarters of them singletons. The sample comprised PBMCs. All receptors come from a woman in her 30s in good health and CMV-seronegative. The CDR3 runs from the conserved cysteine through the conserved F or W. The order of the fields is J gene, V gene, CDR3 protein.

TRBJ1-5 TRBV15 CATSPQGQGNQPQHF
TRBJ2-7 TRBV20-1 CSATDPNDAYF
TRBJ2-2 TRBV5-1 CASRDSGGTNTGELFF
TRBJ1-2 TRBV19 CASSIRGTADSYGYTF
TRBJ2-1 TRBV11-3 CASSARGGGWPNEQFF
TRBJ2-7 TRBV7-9 CASSPAGRGGISYEQYF
TRBJ1-1 TRBV5-8 CASSSPQGILNTEAFF
TRBJ1-2 TRBV19 CASSSLGQGLDGYTF
TRBJ2-3 TRBV4-1 CASSQEETSGTDTQYF
TRBJ2-5 TRBV7-9 CASSWPLTRETQYF
TRBJ2-5 TRBV9 CASSGSGVQTQYF
TRBJ2-3 TRBV7-8 CASSLSGGRAQYF
TRBJ2-3 TRBV18 CASSLDRVLSTDTQYF